Listed here is a single T cell receptor beta chain. As yet, its antigen is unknown. There are 15 residues in the CDR3. Germline CDR1 SGHVS, CDR2 FQNEAQ. V shed 3 bases and J shed 4 bases, with 12 bases lying between them. The data belong to a study of Ad26.COV2.S vaccination and SARS-CoV-2 variants. Study outcomes and limitations: Placebo and vaccine recipients had non-spike TCR breadth that was similar. The placebo group had lower spike-specific TCR breadth than the vaccine recipients did.

Profiling relied on immunoSEQ multiplex PCR, and the TCRdb table lists in-frame clones only, not all of them. The repertoire holds 350,000 to 450,000 clones, 92% seen once, with 3% to 5% in the top ten. Material: peripheral blood, obtained after recovery from COVID-19. The source of this sequence is a human donor who had recovered from COVID-19. V and J are TRBV7-8 and TRBJ1-4; D is undetermined. CDR3 nucleotides: TGTGCCAGCAGCTTCCGGAGGGCGGGTAATGAAAAACTGTTTTTT. This codes for CASSFRRAGNEKLFF.